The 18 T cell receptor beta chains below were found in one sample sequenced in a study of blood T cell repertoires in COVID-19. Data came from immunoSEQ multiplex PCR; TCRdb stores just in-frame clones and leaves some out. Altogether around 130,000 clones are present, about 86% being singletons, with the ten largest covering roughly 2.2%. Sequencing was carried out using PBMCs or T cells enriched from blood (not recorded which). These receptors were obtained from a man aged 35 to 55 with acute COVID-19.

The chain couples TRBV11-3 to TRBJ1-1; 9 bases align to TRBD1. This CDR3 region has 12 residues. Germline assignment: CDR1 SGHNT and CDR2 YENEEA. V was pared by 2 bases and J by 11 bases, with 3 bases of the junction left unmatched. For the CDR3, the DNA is TGTGCCAGCAGCTTAACAGGGGGCATCGCTTTCTTT. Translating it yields CASSLTGGIAFF.

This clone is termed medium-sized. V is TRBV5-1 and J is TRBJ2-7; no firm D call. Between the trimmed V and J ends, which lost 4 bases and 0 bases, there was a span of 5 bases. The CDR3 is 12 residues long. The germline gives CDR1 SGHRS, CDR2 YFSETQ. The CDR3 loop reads CASSPNSYEQYF. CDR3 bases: TGCGCCAGCAGCCCTAACTCCTACGAGCAGTACTTC.

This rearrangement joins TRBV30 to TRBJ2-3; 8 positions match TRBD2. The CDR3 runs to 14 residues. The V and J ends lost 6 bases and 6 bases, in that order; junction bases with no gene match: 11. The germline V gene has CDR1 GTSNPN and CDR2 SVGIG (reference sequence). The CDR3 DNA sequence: TGTGCCTGCAATCGGGTATCGGGGGGGGATACGCAGTATTTT. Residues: CACNRVSGGDTQYF.

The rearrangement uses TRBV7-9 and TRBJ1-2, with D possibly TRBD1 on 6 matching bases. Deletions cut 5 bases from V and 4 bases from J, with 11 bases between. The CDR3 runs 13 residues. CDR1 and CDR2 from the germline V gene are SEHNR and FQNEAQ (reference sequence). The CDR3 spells CASSLRDIYGYTF. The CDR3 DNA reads TGTGCCAGCAGCCTAAGGGACATCTATGGCTACACCTTC. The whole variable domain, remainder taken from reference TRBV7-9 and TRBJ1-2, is DTGVSQNPRHKITKRGQNVTFRCDPISEHNRLYWYRQTLGQGPEFLTYFQNEAQLEKSRLLSDRFSAERPKGSFSTLEIQRTEQGDSAMYLCASSLRDIYGYTFGSGTRLTVV.

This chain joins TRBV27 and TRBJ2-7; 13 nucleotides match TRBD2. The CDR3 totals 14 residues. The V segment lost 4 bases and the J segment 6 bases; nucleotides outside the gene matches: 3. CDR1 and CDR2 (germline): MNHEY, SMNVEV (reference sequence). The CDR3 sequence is CASSSGLAGVEQYF. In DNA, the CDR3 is TGTGCCAGCAGTTCAGGACTAGCGGGAGTCGAGCAGTACTTC.

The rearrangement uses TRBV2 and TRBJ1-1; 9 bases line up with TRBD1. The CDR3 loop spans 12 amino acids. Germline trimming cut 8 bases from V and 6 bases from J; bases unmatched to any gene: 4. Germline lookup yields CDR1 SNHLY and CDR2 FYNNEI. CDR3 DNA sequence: TGTGCCAGCGGGGACAGGGAGTCTGAAGCTTTCTTT. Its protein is CASGDRESEAFF.

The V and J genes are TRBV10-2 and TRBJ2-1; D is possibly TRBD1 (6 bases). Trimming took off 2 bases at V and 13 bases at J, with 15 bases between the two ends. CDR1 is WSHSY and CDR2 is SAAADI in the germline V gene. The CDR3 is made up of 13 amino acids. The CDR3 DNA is TGCGCCAGCAGTGAGGCAGCAGGGGCCGTCCAGTTCTTC. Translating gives CASSEAAGAVQFF.

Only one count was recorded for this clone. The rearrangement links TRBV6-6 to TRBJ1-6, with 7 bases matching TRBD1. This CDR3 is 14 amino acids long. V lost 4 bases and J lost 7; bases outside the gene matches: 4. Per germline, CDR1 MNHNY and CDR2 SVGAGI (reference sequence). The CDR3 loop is CASSSGQENSPLHF. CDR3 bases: TGTGCCAGCAGTTCCGGACAGGAGAATTCACCCCTCCACTTT.

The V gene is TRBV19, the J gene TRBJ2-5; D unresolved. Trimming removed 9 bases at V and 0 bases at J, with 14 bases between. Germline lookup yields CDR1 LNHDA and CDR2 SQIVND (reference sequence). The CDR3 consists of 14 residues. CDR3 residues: CASSPVVYQETQYF. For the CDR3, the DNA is TGTGCCAGCTCCCCCGTAGTGTACCAAGAGACCCAGTACTTC.

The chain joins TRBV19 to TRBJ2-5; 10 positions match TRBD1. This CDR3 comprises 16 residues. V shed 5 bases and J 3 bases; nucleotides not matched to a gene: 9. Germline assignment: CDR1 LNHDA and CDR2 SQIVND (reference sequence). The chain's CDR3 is CASSAPGTGDEETQYF. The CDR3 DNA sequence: TGTGCCAGTAGTGCCCCCGGGACAGGGGATGAAGAGACCCAGTACTTC.

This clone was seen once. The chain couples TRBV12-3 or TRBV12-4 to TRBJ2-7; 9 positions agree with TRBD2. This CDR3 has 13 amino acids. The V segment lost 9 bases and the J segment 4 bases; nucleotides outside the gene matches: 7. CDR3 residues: CASGNLAGYEQYF. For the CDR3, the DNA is TGTGCCAGTGGGAATCTAGCGGGGTACGAGCAGTACTTC.

The CDR3 bases are TGTGCCAGTAGTATATGGGGCGTCAGCGACACTGAAGCTTTCTTT. Amino acids: CASSIWGVSDTEAFF. The chain links TRBV19 to TRBJ1-1; tentative D call: TRBD1 (5 bases). Germline CDR1 reads LNHDA; CDR2 reads SQIVND (reference sequence). Trimming took off 2 bases at V and 3 bases at J, with 13 bases between the two ends. The CDR3 is 15 residues long.

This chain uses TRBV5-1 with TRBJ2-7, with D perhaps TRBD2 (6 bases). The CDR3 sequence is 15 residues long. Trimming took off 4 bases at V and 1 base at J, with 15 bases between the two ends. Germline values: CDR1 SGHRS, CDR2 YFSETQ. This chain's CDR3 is CASSPSGTGSYEQYF. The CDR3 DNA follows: TGCGCCAGCAGCCCCTCCGGGACTGGATCCTACGAGCAGTACTTC.

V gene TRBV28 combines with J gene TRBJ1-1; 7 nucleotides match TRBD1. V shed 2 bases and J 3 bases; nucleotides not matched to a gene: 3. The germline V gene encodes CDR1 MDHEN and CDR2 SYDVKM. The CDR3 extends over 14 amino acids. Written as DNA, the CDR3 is TGTGCCAGCAGTTTAGGCAGGGGGGACACTGAAGCTTTCTTT. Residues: CASSLGRGDTEAFF.

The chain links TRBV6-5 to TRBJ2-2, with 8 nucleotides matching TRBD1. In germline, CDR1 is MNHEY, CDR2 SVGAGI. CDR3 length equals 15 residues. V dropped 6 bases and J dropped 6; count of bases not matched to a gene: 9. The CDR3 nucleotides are TGTGCCAGCAGGGATGGACAGGGTAAATCCGGGGAGCTGTTTTTT. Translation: CASRDGQGKSGELFF.

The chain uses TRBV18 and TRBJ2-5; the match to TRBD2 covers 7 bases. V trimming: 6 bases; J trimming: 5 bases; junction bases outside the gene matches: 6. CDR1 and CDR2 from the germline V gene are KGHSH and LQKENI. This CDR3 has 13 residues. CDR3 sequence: CASSLPGGETQYF. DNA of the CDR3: TGTGCCAGCTCCCTACCCGGGGGGGAGACCCAGTACTTC. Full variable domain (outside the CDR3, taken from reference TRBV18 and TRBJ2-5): NAGVMQNPRHLVRRRGQEARLRCSPMKGHSHVYWYRQLPEEGLKFMVYLQKENIIDESGMPKERFSAEFPKEGPSILRIQQVVRGDSAAYFCASSLPGGETQYFGPGTRLLVL.

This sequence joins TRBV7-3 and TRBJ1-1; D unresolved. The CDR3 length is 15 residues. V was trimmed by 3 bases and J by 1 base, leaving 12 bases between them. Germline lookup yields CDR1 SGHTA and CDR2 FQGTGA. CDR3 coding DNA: TGTGCCAGCAGCTTGTCCCAGGTACAGAACACTGAAGCTTTCTTT. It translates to CASSLSQVQNTEAFF.

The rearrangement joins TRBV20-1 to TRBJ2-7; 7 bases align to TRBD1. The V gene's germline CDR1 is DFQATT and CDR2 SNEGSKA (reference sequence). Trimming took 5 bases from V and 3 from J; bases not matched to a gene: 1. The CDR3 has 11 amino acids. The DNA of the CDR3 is TGCAGTGCTGGACAGGTCTACGAGCAGTACTTC. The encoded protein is CSAGQVYEQYF.